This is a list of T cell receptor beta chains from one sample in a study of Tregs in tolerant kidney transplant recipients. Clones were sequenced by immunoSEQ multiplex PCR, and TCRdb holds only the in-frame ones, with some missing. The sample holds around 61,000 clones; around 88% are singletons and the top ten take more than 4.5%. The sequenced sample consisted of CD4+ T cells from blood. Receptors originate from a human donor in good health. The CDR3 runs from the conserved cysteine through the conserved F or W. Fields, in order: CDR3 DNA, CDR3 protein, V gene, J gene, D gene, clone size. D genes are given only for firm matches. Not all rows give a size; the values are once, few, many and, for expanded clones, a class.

TGCGCCAGCAGCCAGGAAACAGGTTTGGGCAATCAGCCCCAGCATTTT	CASSQETGLGNQPQHF	TRBV4-1	TRBJ1-5	-	-
TGTGCCAGCAGTTTATTTGGAGCCCCCGGCGACGAGCAGTACTTC	CASSLFGAPGDEQYF	TRBV27	TRBJ2-7	-	-
TGTGCCAGCAGCAGGCACAGCACAGATACGCAGTATTTT	CASSRHSTDTQYF	TRBV11-2	TRBJ2-3	-	-
TGTGCCTGGAGGGGGCCTTTTAGCAATCAGCCCCAGCATTTT	CAWRGPFSNQPQHF	TRBV30	TRBJ1-5	-	-
TGTGCCAGCAGCGTAGGAGTCGCGAACACCGGGGAGCTGTTTTTT	CASSVGVANTGELFF	TRBV9	TRBJ2-2	-	-
TGTGCCAGCAGCGACCTAAACATTCAGTACTTC	CASSDLNIQYF	TRBV2	TRBJ2-4	-	-
TGCAGCGTTGAAGGGTCCGGGGAAGGAGCTAACTATGGCTACACCTTC	CSVEGSGEGANYGYTF	TRBV29-1	TRBJ1-2	-	-
TGTGCCAGCAGCTTGTGGACTAGTTTCGCCTCGTACGAGCAGTACTTC	CASSLWTSFASYEQYF	TRBV11-1	TRBJ2-7	TRBD2	-
TGCGCCAGCGGGGGGAACAGGGTTTGGGGCTACACCTTC	CASGGNRVWGYTF	TRBV10-1	TRBJ1-2	-	-
TGTGCCAGCAGTGAGAGGGGGCTAGGGAATCAGCCCCAGCATTTT	CASSERGLGNQPQHF	TRBV2	TRBJ1-5	TRBD1	-
TGTGCCATCAGTGAGGGCGGGACAATACAAGAGACCCAGTACTTC	CAISEGGTIQETQYF	TRBV10-3	TRBJ2-5	-	-
TGTGCCAGCAGCCAGCTTGGGGAGGGTGGTCGAGGCTACACCTTC	CASSQLGEGGRGYTF	TRBV5-5	TRBJ1-2	-	-
TGCGCCAGCAGCCATTCCTTCGGGGTAGGGAGGAACACTGAAGCTTTCTTT	CASSHSFGVGRNTEAFF	TRBV4-3	TRBJ1-1	-	-
TGTGCCAGCAGCTTACCGCGGGCCCAAGAGACCCAGTACTTC	CASSLPRAQETQYF	TRBV7-2	TRBJ2-5	-	-
TGTGCCAGCTCAACATCGACAGGGCAAGCTGGGGCCAACGTCCTGACTTTC	CASSTSTGQAGANVLTF	TRBV18	TRBJ2-6	TRBD1	-
TGTGCCAGCAGCTCGAGGACGATGGGCCAAGAGACCCAGTACTTC	CASSSRTMGQETQYF	TRBV7-9	TRBJ2-5	-	-
TGTGCCACGAACATAGCGGGGGGAGGAGATACGCAGTATTTT	CATNIAGGGDTQYF	TRBV10-3	TRBJ2-3	TRBD2	few
TGTGCCAGCAGCTTGGAACAATCGACCCACAATGAGCAGTTCTTC	CASSLEQSTHNEQFF	TRBV5-6	TRBJ2-1	-	-
TGCGCCAGCAGCTCCGGGACAGGGGTGAGGTACGAGCAGTACTTC	CASSSGTGVRYEQYF	TRBV5-1	TRBJ2-7	TRBD1	-
TGCGCCAGCTGCCGGACTAGCGGGAGAGAGACCCAGTACTTC	CASCRTSGRETQYF	TRBV5-1	TRBJ2-5	TRBD2	-
TGTGCCAGCAGCCTTAGGGACAGCTCCTACGAGCAGTACTTC	CASSLRDSSYEQYF	TRBV5-4	TRBJ2-7	TRBD1	-
TGCGCCAGCAGCTTGGCTGGGGCGCGATGGACCGGGGAGCTGTTTTTT	CASSLAGARWTGELFF	TRBV5-1	TRBJ2-2	-	-
TGCGCCAGCAGCCCCCGGGACAGGGGGACCGGGGAGCTGTTTTTT	CASSPRDRGTGELFF	TRBV4-3	TRBJ2-2	TRBD1	once
TGTGCCAGCAGTTTCTCTAGCGGGAAGAACACCGGGGAGCTGTTTTTT	CASSFSSGKNTGELFF	TRBV2	TRBJ2-2	TRBD2	-
TGTGCCAGCAGCAATGGTCCAGATACGCAGTATTTT	CASSNGPDTQYF	TRBV5-4	TRBJ2-3	-	-
TGCGCCAGCAGCCTGACAGGGGGCGAAAACACCATATATTTT	CASSLTGGENTIYF	TRBV5-1	TRBJ1-3	TRBD1	-
TGTGCCAGCAGCCAAAACAGGGGAGACGAGCAGTACTTC	CASSQNRGDEQYF	TRBV7-6	TRBJ2-7	TRBD1	-
TGTGCCAGCAGCTCCGGACGGAACACTGAAGCTTTCTTT	CASSSGRNTEAFF	TRBV7-6	TRBJ1-1	-	-
TGCAGCGTTGAAAGGGCGTCTGGAGAGACCCAGTACTTC	CSVERASGETQYF	TRBV29-1	TRBJ2-5	-	-
TGTGCCAGCAGCCAAGAAGGCGCAGGGCGGGAGCCCCAGCATTTT	CASSQEGAGREPQHF	TRBV4-2	TRBJ1-5	-	once
TGCGCCAGCAGCTTGTCCAGGGCAGGTGGGGCCAACGTCCTGACTTTC	CASSLSRAGGANVLTF	TRBV5-1	TRBJ2-6	-	-
TGTGCCAGCAGCCTAAATCCGGGAGAAGCTTTCTTT	CASSLNPGEAFF	TRBV7-2	TRBJ1-1	-	-
TGTGCCAGCAGCCAAGAGGGGGCGGGGGCAGGCACAGATACGCAGTATTTT	CASSQEGAGAGTDTQYF	TRBV4-2	TRBJ2-3	-	-